Listed below are T cell receptor beta chains from one sample, sequenced in a study of control samples from healthy donors and cancer patients. Profiling relied on immunoSEQ multiplex PCR, and the TCRdb table lists in-frame clones only, not all of them. The sample yields 150,000 to 200,000 clones, about 93% seen once. Specimen: blood. The receptors originated from a man younger than 30 in good health. Both conserved end residues are part of each CDR3. Each record gives: D gene, J gene, V gene, clone size, CDR3 DNA, CDR3 protein. A D gene is named only where the DNA matches it firmly. The size field is filled for only some rows; it gives once, few, many or a size class.

D gene: -
J gene: TRBJ1-1
V gene: TRBV7-8
clone size: -
CDR3 DNA: TGTGCCAGCAGCTTTAGCAACACTGAAGCTTTCTTT
CDR3 protein: CASSFSNTEAFF

D gene: -
J gene: TRBJ1-2
V gene: TRBV5-4
clone size: -
CDR3 DNA: TGTGCCAGCAGCTTGGTTGGGGGCGGTTATGGCTACACCTTC
CDR3 protein: CASSLVGGGYGYTF

D gene: -
J gene: TRBJ2-1
V gene: TRBV5-1
clone size: -
CDR3 DNA: TGCGCCACGACGGAGGGGAATGAGCAGTTCTTC
CDR3 protein: CATTEGNEQFF

D gene: -
J gene: TRBJ1-2
V gene: TRBV21-1
clone size: once
CDR3 DNA: TGTGCCAGCAGCAAAGAGGGCGGACGCGTTAACTATGGCTACACCTTC
CDR3 protein: CASSKEGGRVNYGYTF

D gene: -
J gene: TRBJ1-6
V gene: TRBV25-1
clone size: -
CDR3 DNA: TGTGCCAGCAGTGAATCCCCCCTCTCACCCCTCCACTTT
CDR3 protein: CASSESPLSPLHF

D gene: TRBD1
J gene: TRBJ1-1
V gene: TRBV7-9
clone size: once
CDR3 DNA: TGTGCCAGCAGCACTCAGGGGGACACTGAAGCTTTCTTT
CDR3 protein: CASSTQGDTEAFF

D gene: TRBD2
J gene: TRBJ2-3
V gene: TRBV6-1
clone size: -
CDR3 DNA: TGTGCCAGCAGTGAAAGCCGAACTAGCGGGGGGGCCAGAGATACGCAGTATTTT
CDR3 protein: CASSESRTSGGARDTQYF

D gene: -
J gene: TRBJ2-5
V gene: TRBV3-1/TRBV3-2
clone size: -
CDR3 DNA: TGTGCCAGCAGCCAAGAGGCAGGGAACCAAGAGACCCAGTACTTC
CDR3 protein: CASSQEAGNQETQYF

D gene: -
J gene: TRBJ1-3
V gene: TRBV7-9
clone size: once
CDR3 DNA: TGTGCCAGCAGCTGGGGGCGCGGAAACACCATATATTTT
CDR3 protein: CASSWGRGNTIYF

D gene: TRBD2
J gene: TRBJ2-3
V gene: TRBV4-1
clone size: -
CDR3 DNA: TGCGCCAGCAGCCCTGGGCGGCGGGGGGCGGGAGATACGCAGTATTTT
CDR3 protein: CASSPGRRGAGDTQYF

D gene: -
J gene: TRBJ2-1
V gene: TRBV20-1
clone size: -
CDR3 DNA: TGCAGTGCTAGAGTGATAGATGAGCAGTTCTTC
CDR3 protein: CSARVIDEQFF

D gene: -
J gene: TRBJ2-3
V gene: TRBV24-1
clone size: once
CDR3 DNA: TGTGCCACCAGTGATAGGGAGACAGGTACGCAGTATTTT
CDR3 protein: CATSDRETGTQYF

D gene: TRBD2
J gene: TRBJ2-3
V gene: TRBV2
clone size: -
CDR3 DNA: TGTGCCAGCAGTGAAGGAAGCGGGGGGGCCCTGAATACGCAGTATTTT
CDR3 protein: CASSEGSGGALNTQYF

D gene: -
J gene: TRBJ1-5
V gene: TRBV6-5
clone size: few
CDR3 DNA: TGTGCCAGCAGTTCCTACAAGTATAGCAATCAGCCCCAGCATTTT
CDR3 protein: CASSSYKYSNQPQHF

D gene: TRBD1
J gene: TRBJ2-3
V gene: TRBV7-9
clone size: once
CDR3 DNA: TGTGCCAGCAGCTTTATACCGGGACAGGGGCGAGATACGCAGTATTTT
CDR3 protein: CASSFIPGQGRDTQYF

D gene: TRBD1
J gene: TRBJ1-1
V gene: TRBV5-4
clone size: -
CDR3 DNA: TGTGCCAGCAGTAATTTCCAGGGGGCGGGGAACACTGAAGCTTTCTTT
CDR3 protein: CASSNFQGAGNTEAFF

D gene: -
J gene: TRBJ1-5
V gene: TRBV3-1/TRBV3-2
clone size: few
CDR3 DNA: TGTGCCAGCAGCCAAGATCTGAGTCAGCCCCAGCATTTT
CDR3 protein: CASSQDLSQPQHF

D gene: -
J gene: TRBJ1-1
V gene: TRBV30
clone size: -
CDR3 DNA: TGTGCCTGGACTTACAGGGCCCAAATTGAAGCTTTCTTT
CDR3 protein: CAWTYRAQIEAFF